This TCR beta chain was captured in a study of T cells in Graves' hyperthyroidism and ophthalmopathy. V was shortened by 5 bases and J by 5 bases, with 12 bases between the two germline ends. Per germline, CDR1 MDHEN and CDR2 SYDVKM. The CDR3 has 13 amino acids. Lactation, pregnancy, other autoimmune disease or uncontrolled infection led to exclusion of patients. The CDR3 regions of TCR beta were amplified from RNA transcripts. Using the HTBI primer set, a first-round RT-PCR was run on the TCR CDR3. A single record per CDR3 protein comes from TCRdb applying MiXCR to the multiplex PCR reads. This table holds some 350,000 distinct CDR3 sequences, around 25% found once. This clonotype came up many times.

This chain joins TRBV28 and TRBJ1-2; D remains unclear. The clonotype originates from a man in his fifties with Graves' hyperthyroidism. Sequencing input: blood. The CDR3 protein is CASSRRSIYGYTF. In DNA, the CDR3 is TGTGCCAGCAGTCGAAGGAGCATTTATGGCTACACCTTC.